Listed below are T cell receptor beta chains from one sample, sequenced in a study of blood T cells in healthy people across ages. MiXCR was run by TCRdb on the 5' RACE reads, yielding one entry per CDR3 protein. In the table there are 500,000 to 700,000 distinct CDR3 sequences, about 30% of which are singletons. The specimen sequenced was blood. These receptors were obtained from a woman aged 80 or over in good health. The CDR3 runs from the conserved cysteine through the conserved F or W. The order of the fields is V gene, D gene, J gene, clone size, CDR3 protein, CDR3 DNA. A D gene is named only where the DNA matches it firmly. Some rows mark clone size as missing; the rest say once, few, many or name a class of expanded clone.

V: TRBV30
D: -
J: TRBJ1-5
size: few
CDR3: CAWSVLKGNQPQHF
DNA: TGTGCCTGGAGTGTACTTAAGGGGAATCAGCCCCAGCATTTT

V: TRBV7-8
D: -
J: TRBJ1-1
size: few
CDR3: CASSFRVREAFF
DNA: TGTGCCAGCAGCTTCAGAGTTCGTGAAGCTTTCTTT

V: TRBV4-2
D: TRBD1
J: TRBJ1-5
size: many
CDR3: CASSQEIPGQGAGNQPQHF
DNA: TGTGCCAGCAGCCAAGAAATTCCGGGACAGGGGGCTGGAAATCAGCCCCAGCATTTT

V: TRBV5-1
D: TRBD2
J: TRBJ2-1
size: once
CDR3: CASRPGAGVSYNEQFF
DNA: TGCGCCAGCCGGCCGGGAGCGGGGGTCTCCTACAATGAGCAGTTCTTC

V: TRBV5-6
D: -
J: TRBJ2-7
size: many
CDR3: CASSLVTTGNEQYF
DNA: TGTGCCAGCAGCTTAGTGACAACAGGCAACGAGCAGTACTTC

V: TRBV7-2
D: TRBD1
J: TRBJ2-3
size: -
CDR3: CASSSPKDRGEDTQYF
DNA: TGTGCCAGCAGCTCACCAAAGGACAGGGGTGAAGATACGCAGTATTTT

V: TRBV28
D: TRBD2
J: TRBJ2-3
size: -
CDR3: CASRRTRDRRTSGGSLFLTDTQYF
DNA: TGTGCCAGCAGGCGGACCAGGGACCGTAGGACTAGCGGGGGGTCCCTTTTCCTCACAGATACGCAGTATTTT

V: TRBV5-6
D: -
J: TRBJ1-2
size: many
CDR3: CASSSPSHGYTF
DNA: TGTGCCAGCAGCTCACCATCGCATGGCTACACCTTC

V: TRBV28
D: TRBD1
J: TRBJ1-2
size: -
CDR3: CVSRAGTENYGYTF
DNA: TGTGTCAGCAGAGCCGGGACAGAGAACTATGGCTACACCTTC

V: TRBV20-1
D: TRBD1
J: TRBJ2-1
size: many
CDR3: CSATDRGPNNEQFF
DNA: TGCAGTGCTACGGACAGGGGGCCGAACAATGAGCAGTTCTTC

V: TRBV18
D: -
J: TRBJ2-3
size: -
CDR3: CASSPAMRGGTDTQYF
DNA: TGTGCCAGCTCACCCGCGATGAGGGGGGGCACAGATACGCAGTATTTT

V: TRBV20-1
D: -
J: TRBJ2-1
size: many
CDR3: CSARPLGGSYNEQFF
DNA: TGCAGTGCTAGGCCCCTGGGCGGCTCCTACAATGAGCAGTTCTTC

V: TRBV4-1
D: TRBD1
J: TRBJ2-1
size: -
CDR3: CASSHPTDRGLQNEQFF
DNA: TGCGCCAGCAGCCACCCTACGGACAGGGGACTTCAGAATGAGCAGTTCTTC

V: TRBV20-1
D: -
J: TRBJ2-3
size: -
CDR3: CSAEKTPDTQYF
DNA: TGCAGTGCCGAGAAAACCCCAGATACGCAGTATTTT

V: TRBV6-2/TRBV6-3
D: -
J: TRBJ2-2
size: few
CDR3: CASSYRLLGGPGELFF
DNA: TGTGCCAGCAGTTACCGGCTCCTCGGAGGGCCCGGGGAGCTGTTTTTT

V: TRBV6-5
D: -
J: TRBJ2-1
size: once
CDR3: CASSYRDRGEQFF
DNA: TGTGCCAGCAGTTACAGAGATCGGGGGGAGCAGTTCTTC

V: TRBV6-1
D: TRBD1
J: TRBJ1-6
size: many
CDR3: CASSDPPGQGYSYNSPLHF
DNA: TGTGCCAGCAGTGACCCCCCGGGACAGGGATACTCCTATAATTCACCCCTCCACTTT

V: TRBV2
D: -
J: TRBJ2-7
size: few
CDR3: CASRGGPVYF
DNA: TGTGCCAGCAGGGGGGGACCTGTGTACTTC

V: TRBV4-1
D: -
J: TRBJ2-2
size: -
CDR3: CASSQDEGRTNTGELFF
DNA: TGCGCCAGCAGCCAAGATGAGGGGCGAACGAACACCGGGGAGCTGTTTTTT

V: TRBV5-1
D: TRBD1
J: TRBJ2-3
size: -
CDR3: CASSRTTGDTNTQYF
DNA: TGCGCCAGCAGCCGAACGACAGGGGATACAAATACGCAGTATTTT

V: TRBV20-1
D: -
J: TRBJ2-1
size: -
CDR3: CSARLGLRSYEQFF
DNA: TGCAGTGCTAGGCTGGGACTTCGTTCCTACGAGCAGTTCTTC

V: TRBV27
D: -
J: TRBJ2-2
size: -
CDR3: CASSTGFNTGELFF
DNA: TGTGCCAGCAGCACAGGGTTCAACACCGGGGAGCTGTTTTTT

V: TRBV30
D: -
J: TRBJ1-2
size: few
CDR3: CAWSVLGAGGYTF
DNA: TGTGCCTGGAGTGTACTCGGGGCCGGCGGCTACACCTTC

V: TRBV28
D: -
J: TRBJ1-2
size: -
CDR3: CASSLAGFKGYTF
DNA: TGTGCCAGCAGTTTAGCAGGGTTTAAGGGCTACACCTTC

V: TRBV2
D: -
J: TRBJ2-1
size: many
CDR3: CASKGRISYNEQFF
DNA: TGTGCCAGCAAAGGGAGAATCTCCTACAATGAGCAGTTCTTC

V: TRBV6-2/TRBV6-3
D: TRBD1
J: TRBJ1-5
size: few
CDR3: CASSYYTGGQPQHF
DNA: TGTGCCAGCAGTTACTATACAGGGGGCCAGCCCCAGCATTTT

V: TRBV20-1
D: TRBD1
J: TRBJ1-5
size: -
CDR3: CSAGTGAATDQPQHF
DNA: TGCAGTGCTGGTACAGGGGCGGCCACGGATCAGCCCCAGCATTTT

V: TRBV11-2
D: TRBD1
J: TRBJ1-2
size: few
CDR3: CASSLATTGGYGYTF
DNA: TGTGCCAGCAGCTTAGCCACGACAGGGGGCTATGGCTACACCTTC

V: TRBV4-3
D: TRBD1
J: TRBJ1-2
size: many
CDR3: CASSQGIVGGNGYTF
DNA: TGCGCCAGCAGCCAAGGGATCGTAGGGGGCAATGGCTACACCTTC

V: TRBV7-8
D: -
J: TRBJ2-1
size: -
CDR3: CASTPVLGREQFF
DNA: TGTGCCAGCACGCCAGTCTTGGGGCGTGAGCAGTTCTTC

V: TRBV20-1
D: -
J: TRBJ2-5
size: many
CDR3: CSARIVGGETQYF
DNA: TGCAGTGCTAGGATCGTAGGGGGAGAGACCCAGTACTTC

V: TRBV29-1
D: -
J: TRBJ2-6
size: -
CDR3: CSVRVSVSGANVLTF
DNA: TGCAGCGTTCGGGTATCAGTCTCTGGGGCCAACGTCCTGACTTTC

V: TRBV10-3
D: -
J: TRBJ2-5
size: many
CDR3: CAIRGESQETQYF
DNA: TGTGCCATCAGGGGGGAGTCCCAAGAGACCCAGTACTTC

V: TRBV27
D: TRBD1
J: TRBJ2-7
size: many
CDR3: CASSPTGRQQYF
DNA: TGTGCCAGCAGCCCGACAGGGCGTCAGCAGTACTTC

V: TRBV20-1
D: -
J: TRBJ2-7
size: many
CDR3: CSARLTYEQYF
DNA: TGCAGTGCTAGACTCACCTACGAGCAGTACTTC

V: TRBV7-3
D: TRBD1
J: TRBJ2-2
size: -
CDR3: CTSSLRQGETGELFF
DNA: TGTACCAGCAGCTTAAGACAGGGGGAGACCGGGGAGCTGTTTTTT

V: TRBV6-2/TRBV6-3
D: -
J: TRBJ2-7
size: many
CDR3: CASSYRQGGVYEQYF
DNA: TGTGCCAGCAGTTACCGGCAGGGCGGAGTATACGAGCAGTACTTC

V: TRBV5-1
D: -
J: TRBJ2-7
size: once
CDR3: CAGSWVGGTYEQYF
DNA: TGCGCCGGCAGCTGGGTAGGAGGAACCTACGAGCAGTACTTC

V: TRBV29-1
D: -
J: TRBJ2-5
size: many
CDR3: CSVAQGETQYF
DNA: TGCAGCGTTGCCCAGGGAGAGACCCAGTACTTC

V: TRBV20-1
D: -
J: TRBJ1-4
size: many
CDR3: CSAEGRATELFF
DNA: TGCAGTGCGGAGGGCCGAGCCACGGAACTGTTTTTT

V: TRBV2
D: -
J: TRBJ2-4
size: few
CDR3: CASRRTAKNIQYF
DNA: TGTGCCAGCAGGAGGACAGCCAAAAACATTCAGTACTTC

V: TRBV23-1
D: -
J: TRBJ1-1
size: -
CDR3: CASSPRLIRNTEAFF
DNA: TGCGCCAGCAGTCCACGACTCATAAGGAACACTGAAGCTTTCTTT

V: TRBV7-2
D: -
J: TRBJ1-1
size: many
CDR3: CASSWAGIMNTEAFF
DNA: TGTGCCAGCAGCTGGGCGGGCATTATGAACACTGAAGCTTTCTTT

V: TRBV7-6
D: -
J: TRBJ2-5
size: few
CDR3: CASSLPQAFPQYF
DNA: TGTGCCAGCAGCTTACCCCAGGCCTTTCCCCAGTACTTC

V: TRBV20-1
D: -
J: TRBJ1-1
size: -
CDR3: CGARPGGMNTEAFF
DNA: TGCGGTGCTAGGCCTGGGGGAATGAACACTGAAGCTTTCTTT

V: TRBV5-1
D: TRBD2
J: TRBJ2-5
size: many
CDR3: CASSFPRAGGAQETQYF
DNA: TGCGCCAGCAGCTTCCCCCGGGCGGGGGGGGCTCAAGAGACCCAGTACTTC

V: TRBV3-1
D: -
J: TRBJ1-1
size: -
CDR3: CASSPSRMNTEAFF
DNA: TGTGCCAGCAGCCCTTCAAGAATGAACACTGAAGCTTTCTTT

V: TRBV13
D: -
J: TRBJ1-5
size: -
CDR3: CASSLGDVSNQPQHF
DNA: TGTGCCAGCAGCTTAGGAGATGTTAGCAATCAGCCCCAGCATTTT

V: TRBV7-9
D: -
J: TRBJ2-7
size: -
CDR3: CASSLTHGQFAYEQYF
DNA: TGTGCCAGCAGCTTGACCCATGGACAGTTCGCCTACGAGCAGTACTTC

V: TRBV10-3
D: -
J: TRBJ2-5
size: many
CDR3: CAISFSGETQYF
DNA: TGTGCCATCAGTTTCAGTGGAGAGACCCAGTACTTC

V: TRBV20-1
D: -
J: TRBJ2-5
size: many
CDR3: CSARDAGARRETQYF
DNA: TGCAGTGCTAGAGATGCGGGGGCAAGACGGGAGACCCAGTACTTC

V: TRBV20-1
D: -
J: TRBJ1-5
size: few
CDR3: CSGLGAQRNQPQHF
DNA: TGCAGTGGTCTGGGGGCGCAACGGAATCAGCCCCAGCATTTT